These 2 T cell receptor beta chains were all obtained from the same sample, sequenced in a study of blood T cell repertoires in COVID-19. Only in-frame clones appear in the TCRdb table, and some are missing; sequencing was by immunoSEQ multiplex PCR. The table shows about 150,000 clones, with about four fifths occurring only once. The specimen was peripheral blood. The receptors originated from a human donor with acute or convalescent COVID-19. The donor label of this sample is uncertain.

The gene calls are TRBV5-4 and TRBJ1-1; weak D call: TRBD1 (5 bases). Germline V lookup: CDR1 SGHNT, CDR2 YYREEE (reference sequence). The CDR3 runs to 13 residues. V was clipped by 2 bases and J by 1 base, with 6 bases between them. The DNA of the CDR3 is TGTGCCAGCAGCTTTACAGGGAACACTGAAGCTTTCTTT. It specifies CASSFTGNTEAFF.

The chain has TRBV19 and TRBJ1-5; no firm D call. Germline V gene data show CDR1 as LNHDA and CDR2 as SQIVND (reference sequence). This CDR3 has 14 amino acids. Trimming pared 6 bases from V and 5 bases from J, leaving 14 bases between. The CDR3 nucleotides read TGTGCCAGTAGGACGGACTTTCGGGATCAGCCCCAGCATTTT. Its protein product is CASRTDFRDQPQHF.